The 24 T cell receptor beta chains in this list originate from one sample, sequenced in a study of identical twins. TCRdb itself ran the 5' RACE reads through MiXCR, one entry per CDR3 protein. This sample carries just under 550,000 distinct CDR3 sequences, 12% to 15% of them seen once, and the ten largest clones take 0.44%. These data were also reused for a study on yellow fever vaccine responses in identical twins.

Sample: CD4+ T cells sorted from blood. The receptors originated from a woman younger than 30 in good health.

CDR3 amino acids: CSGNRVDEQFF. The CDR3 DNA reads TGCAGCGGGAACAGGGTCGATGAGCAGTTCTTC. The chain joins TRBV29-1 to TRBJ2-1; D possibly corresponds to TRBD1 (6 bases). CDR1 and CDR2 from the germline V gene are SQVTM and ANQGSEA. Trimming pared 7 bases from V and 8 bases from J, leaving 12 bases between. The CDR3 extends over 11 amino acids.

This clonotype was counted only a few times. The V call is TRBV5-6, the J call TRBJ2-7; D unresolved. The germline gives CDR1 SGHDT, CDR2 YYEEEE. There are 13 residues in the CDR3. V lost 0 bases and J 2 bases, leaving 6 bases between the germline ends. CDR3 bases: TGTGCCAGCAGCTTGGTGTCAGCCTACGAGCAGTACGTC. This gives the protein CASSLVSAYEQYV.

This clonotype was observed a few times. The rearrangement links TRBV6-1 to TRBJ1-1; perhaps TRBD1 as D (6 bases). CDR3 length: 14 amino acids. V lost 6 bases and J 6 bases, leaving 17 bases between the germline ends. The germline V gene has CDR1 MNHNS and CDR2 SASEGT. The CDR3 protein is CASSHQQGKPEAFF. DNA of the CDR3: TGTGCCAGCAGCCATCAACAGGGTAAACCTGAAGCTTTCTTT.

The V call is TRBV18, the J call TRBJ2-7; tentatively, D is TRBD1 or TRBD2 (5 bases each). CDR3 length: 13 residues. Trimming took 2 bases from V and 3 from J, leaving 8 bases between them. Germline values: CDR1 KGHSH, CDR2 LQKENI. CDR3 DNA: TGTGCCAGCTCACCAGGGGGTAACTACGAGCAGTACGTC. Translated: CASSPGGNYEQYV.

The chain joins TRBV7-8 to TRBJ2-7, with D possibly matching TRBD2 (6 bases). Germline CDR1 SGHVS, CDR2 FQNEAQ. V lost 5 bases and J 2 bases, leaving 16 bases between the germline ends. The CDR3 extends over 15 amino acids. CDR3 coding DNA: TGTGCCAGCAGCCTTAGCCGGAGGGGTACCTACGAGCAGTACTTC. Its translation: CASSLSRRGTYEQYF.

The chain links TRBV5-5 to TRBJ2-1, with 11 positions matching TRBD2. Unmatched junction bases numbered 5, after V lost 3 bases and J lost 6 bases. CDR1 and CDR2 from the germline V gene are SGHKS and YYEKEE (reference sequence). This CDR3 region has 15 residues. In nucleotides, the CDR3 is TGTGCCAGCAGCTACGGGACTAGCGGAACCAATGAGCAGTTCTTC. As protein: CASSYGTSGTNEQFF.

The table lists this clonotype with a few counts. The chain combines TRBV10-3 with TRBJ2-3; D remains ambiguous. The CDR3 sequence is 16 residues long. CDR1 is ENHRY and CDR2 is SYGVKD in the germline V gene. The ends were cut back, 2 bases at V and 0 bases at J, with 12 bases in the middle. The DNA for the CDR3 is TGTGCCATCAGTGAGCCTGGCGGAAGGAGCACAGATACGCAGTATTTT. Its translation is CAISEPGGRSTDTQYF.

This clonotype was seen a few times. This sequence joins TRBV15 and TRBJ2-3; 9 nucleotides agree with TRBD1. V lost 5 bases, J lost 6 bases, and 6 bases stayed unmatched. The CDR3 length is 14 residues. Germline values: CDR1 LNHNV, CDR2 YYDKDF (reference sequence). The DNA for the CDR3 is TGTGCCACCAGCCGCCGGGACAGGGCTGATACGCAGTATTTT. Translated, it gives CATSRRDRADTQYF. The whole variable domain, remainder taken from reference TRBV15 and TRBJ2-3, is DAMVIQNPRYQVTQFGKPVTLSCSQTLNHNVMYWYQQKSSQAPKLLFHYYDKDFNNEADTPDNFQSRRPNTSFCFLDIRSPGLGDTAMYLCATSRRDRADTQYFGPGTRLTVL.

The V gene is TRBV11-2, the J gene TRBJ2-3; 9 positions match TRBD2. With V trimmed by 3 bases and J by 2 bases, 3 bases remained unmatched. The CDR3 contains 15 residues. Germline CDR1 SGHAT, CDR2 FQNNGV. Here the CDR3 DNA reads TGTGCCAGCAGCTTCAGCGGGGGGACCACAGATACGCAGTATTTT. Translating it yields CASSFSGGTTDTQYF.

Only a few counts were recorded for this clonotype. The V gene is TRBV5-6, the J gene TRBJ2-1; TRBD1 aligns across 7 bases. The V gene's germline CDR1 is SGHDT and CDR2 YYEEEE. V was pared by 2 bases and J by 15 bases, with 8 bases of the junction left unmatched. The CDR3 covers 12 residues. The DNA for the CDR3 is TGTGCCAGCAGCTTCGGGGACAGCCCGTCGTTCTTC. As protein: CASSFGDSPSFF.

This clonotype appeared once. One end of the junction does not line up with germline, which may come from a read error. J is TRBJ2-7 and V is TRBV3-1; 8 nucleotides align to TRBD2. Germline CDR1 is LGHDT and CDR2 is YNNKEL (reference sequence). The CDR3 spans 15 residues. The CDR3 spells CASSQVLAGGYEQCF. DNA for the CDR3: TGTGCCAGCAGCCAAGTCCTGGCGGGAGGATACGAGCAGTGCTTC.

This clonotype was found a few times. The gene calls are TRBV4-1 and TRBJ2-7, with D unclear. Germline V gene data show CDR1 as MGHRA and CDR2 as YSYEKL. V shed 0 bases and J shed 2 bases, with 11 bases lying between them. The CDR3 length is 15 residues. This CDR3 is CASSQEPTSPYEQYF. Written as DNA, the CDR3 is TGCGCCAGCAGCCAAGAACCGACGTCCCCCTACGAGCAGTACTTC.

This clonotype showed up just a few times. J is TRBJ2-1 and V is TRBV5-1, with D possibly TRBD2 on 6 matching bases. Trimming cost V 0 bases and J 14 bases, with 21 bases left between them. Per germline, CDR1 SGHRS and CDR2 YFSETQ. The CDR3 is 15 amino acids. CDR3 loop: CASSLGVRGSNVEFF. CDR3 nucleotides: TGCGCCAGCAGCTTGGGAGTGCGGGGCTCAAACGTGGAGTTCTTC.

This clonotype was recorded a few times. J is TRBJ2-3 and V is TRBV28; 9 bases agree with TRBD2. The CDR3 is made up of 16 amino acids. CDR1 and CDR2 (germline): MDHEN, SYDVKM. V shed 3 bases and J 6 bases; nucleotides not matched to a gene: 10. The CDR3 sequence: CASSFRGRGFFDTQYF. The CDR3 nucleotides read TGTGCCAGCAGTTTTCGCGGGAGGGGCTTCTTCGATACGCAGTATTTT.

This clonotype has only a few counts. The chain joins TRBV11-2 to TRBJ1-1; D is possibly TRBD1 (5 bases). The CDR3 loop spans 13 amino acids. The V and J ends lost 1 base and 4 bases respectively, with 7 bases between them. From germline, CDR1 is SGHAT and CDR2 FQNNGV. In nucleotides, the CDR3 is TGTGCCAGCAGCTTAGGACAGATCACTGAAGCTTTCTTT. Its protein is CASSLGQITEAFF.

This clonotype appeared a few times. The V and J genes are TRBV24-1 and TRBJ2-7; 7 bases are a match to TRBD1. CDR3 length equals 15 residues. Per germline, CDR1 KGHDR and CDR2 SFDVKD. V dropped 3 bases and J dropped 2; count of bases not matched to a gene: 6. The CDR3 nucleotides read TGTGCCACCAGTGATATAGGGGGCACCACCTACGAGCAGTACTTC. Residues: CATSDIGGTTYEQYF.

This chain connects TRBV9 to TRBJ2-5, with 10 positions matching TRBD1. The ends lost 2 bases at V and 5 bases at J; junction bases unmatched: 3. The CDR3 consists of 14 residues. CDR1 SGDLS and CDR2 YYNGEE come from the germline V gene. This CDR3 reads CASSVDRGLETQYF. The DNA for the CDR3 is TGTGCCAGCAGCGTCGACAGGGGGCTGGAGACCCAGTACTTC.

The chain links TRBV11-3 to TRBJ2-2, with 10 bases lining up with TRBD1. CDR3 length equals 16 residues. From germline, CDR1 is SGHNT and CDR2 YENEEA. V was pared by 5 bases and J by 7 bases, with 10 bases of the junction left unmatched. CDR3 sequence: CASSTRQGAWVGELFF. CDR3 DNA sequence: TGTGCCAGCAGCACCCGACAGGGGGCTTGGGTCGGGGAGCTGTTTTTT.

The chain couples TRBV11-2 to TRBJ2-3, with 7 positions matching TRBD2. This CDR3 is built from 16 residues. Germline CDR1 SGHAT, CDR2 FQNNGV. Germline trimming cut 5 bases from V and 0 bases from J; bases unmatched to any gene: 8. The CDR3: CASSPGSGASTDTQYF. The CDR3 DNA reads as TGTGCCAGCAGCCCCGGGAGCGGGGCTAGCACAGATACGCAGTATTTT.

This chain connects TRBV6-1 to TRBJ2-1; D is possibly TRBD2 (5 bases). The CDR3 length is 13 residues. V shed 2 bases and J shed 12 bases, with 14 bases lying between them. Looked up from germline, CDR1 is MNHNS and CDR2 is SASEGT. The CDR3 is CASSETWVEGQFF. CDR3 DNA sequence: TGTGCCAGCAGTGAAACGTGGGTAGAGGGGCAGTTCTTC.

This chain joins TRBV5-1 and TRBJ2-5, with 11 bases matching TRBD2. Unmatched junction bases numbered 3, after V lost 3 bases and J lost 2 bases. This CDR3 is 15 amino acids long. Per germline, CDR1 SGHRS and CDR2 YFSETQ. The CDR3 DNA reads as TGCGCCAGCAGCTGGGGGACTAGCGGACAAGAGACCCAGTACTTC. Translation gives CASSWGTSGQETQYF.

This clonotype was observed a handful of times. The rearrangement links TRBV5-1 to TRBJ2-2, with a weak D call TRBD1 (6 bases). There are 16 residues in the CDR3. Trimming shortened V by 2 bases and J by 0 bases, and 11 bases separated the two germline ends. Looked up from germline, CDR1 is SGHRS and CDR2 is YFSETQ. CDR3 DNA sequence: TGCGCCAGCAGCTTATTCAGGGGTCCGAACACCGGGGAGCTGTTTTTT. Translating it yields CASSLFRGPNTGELFF. The entire variable domain, with the rest obtained from reference TRBV5-1 and TRBJ2-2, is as follows: KAGVTQTPRYLIKTRGQQVTLSCSPISGHRSVSWYQQTPGQGLQFLFEYFSETQRNKGNFPGRFSGRQFSNSRSEMNVSTLELGDSALYLCASSLFRGPNTGELFFGEGSRLTVL.

This clonotype was found a few times. This chain joins TRBV11-2 and TRBJ2-5; TRBD2 matches at 12 bases. This CDR3 region has 19 residues. Unmatched junction bases numbered 13, after V lost 5 bases and J lost 0 bases. The V gene's germline CDR1 is SGHAT and CDR2 FQNNGV. In DNA form, the CDR3 reads TGTGCCAGCAGCGCAGCCCCCCTAGCGGGGGGGCCGAACCAAGAGACCCAGTACTTC. Translating gives CASSAAPLAGGPNQETQYF.

The CDR3 nucleotides are TGTGCCAGCAGTTTATTGGGGGAGGGCAATCAGCCCCAGCATTTT. Protein: CASSLLGEGNQPQHF. The rearrangement uses TRBV28 and TRBJ1-5, with D maybe TRBD1 (5 bases). Germline assignment: CDR1 MDHEN and CDR2 SYDVKM. V lost 1 base and J lost 2, with 9 bases in between. This CDR3 contains 15 residues.